These T cell receptor beta chains were read from a single sample in a study of CD8+ T cells in alopecia areata. Assay used: immunoSEQ multiplex PCR; TCRdb lists only in-frame clones, some missing. In the table there are more than 200,000 clones, under 70% of which are singletons. The sample here was CD4+ T cells sorted from blood, taken at week 0. These receptor sequences come from a human donor with alopecia areata. The CDR3 runs from the conserved cysteine through the conserved F or W. A D gene is named only where the DNA matches it firmly. Rows give clone size only sometimes, using once, few, many, or a class for an expanded clone.

abundance,len,v_gene,j_gene,d_gene,CDR3aa,CDR3nt
.,15,TRBV2,TRBJ2-1,TRBD2,CASRRTSGGVNEQFF,TGTGCCAGCAGGAGGACTAGCGGGGGGGTCAATGAGCAGTTCTTC
.,12,TRBV10-3,TRBJ2-5,TRBD1,CAISHRGETQYF,TGTGCCATCAGTCACAGGGGAGAGACCCAGTACTTC
.,13,TRBV5-1,TRBJ1-2,.,CASSLTGEDGYTF,TGCGCCAGCAGCTTGACCGGGGAGGATGGCTACACCTTC
.,13,TRBV7-9,TRBJ2-1,.,CASSLASYNEQFF,TGTGCCAGCAGCTTAGCCTCCTACAATGAGCAGTTCTTC
.,14,TRBV2,TRBJ1-4,.,CASRPGTTNEKLFF,TGTGCCAGCAGACCAGGGACAACTAATGAAAAACTGTTTTTT
.,14,TRBV5-6,TRBJ1-2,TRBD1,CASSQGQGSGGYTF,TGTGCCAGCAGCCAGGGACAGGGGAGTGGAGGCTACACCTTC
.,15,TRBV27,TRBJ2-7,TRBD1,CASSSPQGAKYEQYF,TGTGCCAGCAGTTCCCCACAGGGGGCGAAGTACGAGCAGTACTTC
few,14,TRBV10-3,TRBJ2-2,.,CAISAAGGGRELFF,TGTGCCATCAGTGCGGCCGGCGGGGGCCGGGAGCTGTTTTTT
few,15,TRBV5-1,TRBJ2-5,.,CASRPIVGGQETQYF,TGCGCCAGCAGACCTATTGTTGGCGGCCAAGAGACCCAGTACTTC
few,13,TRBV19,TRBJ2-2,.,CASSALGGGELFF,TGTGCCAGTAGTGCTCTAGGGGGAGGGGAGCTGTTTTTT
.,12,TRBV29-1,TRBJ2-7,.,CSGRTPSYEQYF,TGCAGCGGCCGGACCCCGTCCTACGAGCAGTACTTC
.,15,TRBV7-2,TRBJ1-2,TRBD1,CASSLGQTGLYGYTF,TGTGCCAGCAGCTTAGGCCAGACAGGGCTATATGGCTACACCTTC
.,16,TRBV4-2,TRBJ2-3,TRBD1,CASSQEAGGSTDTQYF,TGTGCCAGCAGCCAAGAGGCAGGGGGTAGCACAGATACGCAGTATTTT
.,16,TRBV9,TRBJ2-3,TRBD2,CASSVAASGAAYTQYF,TGTGCCAGCAGCGTAGCGGCTAGCGGGGCGGCCTATACGCAGTATTTT
.,13,TRBV7-9,TRBJ1-2,.,CASSLAHGNGYTF,TGTGCCAGCAGCTTAGCTCATGGTAATGGCTACACCTTC
.,14,TRBV29-1,TRBJ2-2,TRBD1,CSVKDRGNTGELFF,TGCAGCGTGAAGGACAGGGGGAACACCGGGGAGCTGTTTTTT
few,14,TRBV5-4,TRBJ2-7,.,CATSPGGAYYEQYF,TGTGCCACCTCCCCTGGGGGGGCCTACTACGAGCAGTACTTC
.,15,TRBV18,TRBJ1-2,.,CASSPITGQGYGYTF,TGTGCCAGCTCACCGATTACAGGGCAGGGCTATGGCTACACCTTC
.,15,TRBV6-5,TRBJ1-2,TRBD1,CASSYTTGGAHGYTF,TGTGCCAGCAGTTACACCACAGGGGGCGCCCATGGCTACACCTTC
.,13,TRBV11-2,TRBJ1-6,TRBD1,CASSWDRDSPLHF,TGTGCCAGCAGCTGGGACAGGGATTCACCCCTCCACTTT
.,10,TRBV29-1,TRBJ2-3,.,CSVTAGTQYF,TGCAGCGTTACCGCGGGGACGCAGTATTTT
.,15,TRBV30,TRBJ2-2,TRBD1,CAWDIGDRITGELFF,TGTGCCTGGGACATCGGGGACAGGATCACCGGGGAGCTGTTTTTT
.,14,TRBV11-2,TRBJ1-6,TRBD1,CASSPGQGLSPLHF,TGTGCCAGCAGCCCCGGACAGGGTCTTTCACCCCTCCACTTT
.,16,TRBV27,TRBJ2-1,TRBD1,CASSSPGTGGYNEQFF,TGTGCCAGCAGTTCCCCCGGGACAGGGGGCTACAATGAGCAGTTCTTC
.,15,TRBV7-9,TRBJ2-1,.,CASSLRQGLDNEQFF,TGTGCCAGCAGCTTACGGCAGGGTTTGGACAATGAGCAGTTCTTC
.,15,TRBV6-6,TRBJ2-7,.,CASGQRGAGTYEQYF,TGTGCCAGCGGACAACGGGGGGCAGGAACCTACGAGCAGTACTTC
.,15,TRBV5-1,TRBJ1-1,.,CASSFEGQLNTEAFF,TGCGCCAGCAGCTTTGAAGGACAGCTGAACACTGAAGCTTTCTTT
few,16,TRBV4-2,TRBJ2-3,TRBD1,CASSQAGTVPTDTQYF,TGTGCCAGCAGCCAAGCCGGGACAGTCCCGACAGATACGCAGTATTTT
.,14,TRBV18,TRBJ2-7,.,CASSPKRDSSEQYF,TGTGCCAGCTCACCAAAGAGGGATAGCAGCGAGCAGTACTTC
.,11,TRBV30,TRBJ2-3,.,CAWSLTDTQYF,TGTGCCTGGAGCCTCACAGATACGCAGTATTTT
.,16,TRBV4-2,TRBJ2-7,.,CASSQDGGWDSYEQYF,TGTGCCAGCAGCCAAGATGGGGGTTGGGACTCCTACGAGCAGTACTTC
few,16,TRBV7-2,TRBJ2-5,.,CASSLSRLAIQETQYF,TGTGCCAGCAGCCTAAGTAGGCTAGCGATCCAAGAGACCCAGTACTTC
.,16,TRBV5-6,TRBJ2-3,TRBD2,CASSPLTSGGVVTQYF,TGTGCCAGCAGCCCCCTGACTAGCGGGGGGGTTGTTACGCAGTATTTT
few,13,TRBV29-1,TRBJ2-1,.,CSVAVSIYNEQFF,TGCAGCGTTGCGGTATCAATTTACAATGAGCAGTTCTTC
.,14,TRBV7-2,TRBJ1-6,.,CASSLVGSHGALHF,TGTGCCAGCAGCTTAGTGGGCAGTCATGGGGCCCTCCACTTT
few,14,TRBV6-1,TRBJ2-1,.,CASNRLAGAHEQFF,TGTGCCAGCAATCGCCTAGCTGGGGCGCATGAGCAGTTCTTC
.,13,TRBV19,TRBJ1-5,.,CASQLVGNQPQHF,TGTGCCAGCCAACTCGTCGGCAATCAGCCCCAGCATTTT
.,13,TRBV18,TRBJ1-5,.,CASSPDSNQPQHF,TGTGCCAGCTCACCGGATAGCAATCAGCCCCAGCATTTT
.,15,TRBV10-3,TRBJ2-1,TRBD2,CAIRDRTSGGSGVFF,TGTGCCATCAGAGATAGGACTAGCGGGGGTTCCGGTGTGTTCTTC
.,16,TRBV6-5,TRBJ2-6,.,CASSYSMGAGANVLTF,TGTGCCAGCAGTTACTCGATGGGTGCTGGGGCCAACGTCCTGACTTTC
.,17,TRBV7-8,TRBJ2-2,TRBD2,CASSQTSGARNTGELFF,TGTGCCAGCAGCCAGACTAGCGGGGCTCGGAACACCGGGGAGCTGTTTTTT
.,11,TRBV20-1,TRBJ2-5,.,CSASGGETQYF,TGCAGTGCCTCCGGGGGTGAGACCCAGTACTTC
.,12,TRBV29-1,TRBJ2-2,.,CSVEGPTGELFF,TGCAGCGTTGAAGGACCCACCGGGGAGCTGTTTTTT
.,13,TRBV9,TRBJ2-1,TRBD2,CASSVGTSNEQFF,TGTGCCAGCAGCGTAGGGACTAGCAATGAGCAGTTCTTC
.,14,TRBV25-1,TRBJ2-5,.,CASSEGGTWETQYF,TGTGCCAGCAGTGAAGGAGGGACGTGGGAGACCCAGTACTTC
.,11,TRBV6-5,TRBJ2-7,.,CASSRGGEQYF,TGTGCCAGCAGTCGGGGTGGCGAGCAGTACTTC
few,13,TRBV5-6,TRBJ2-3,.,CASSLTLPDTQYF,TGTGCCAGCAGCTTGACCCTGCCGGATACGCAGTATTTT
few,13,TRBV29-1,TRBJ1-2,TRBD1,CSAVDREINGYTF,TGCAGCGCAGTAGACAGGGAGATAAATGGCTACACCTTC
.,12,TRBV5-7,TRBJ2-7,.,CASSPDNYEQYF,TGTGCCAGCAGCCCTGACAACTACGAGCAGTACTTC